These 20 T cell receptor beta chains were sequenced from one sample in a study of T cells expressing NK-cell markers. TCRdb processed the 5' RACE reads again and assigns one entry to each CDR3 protein, with no DNA. The clone table shows around 550,000 distinct CDR3 sequences, with the ten largest holding approximately 4%. The sample was blood T cells: a sorted CD56 or NKG2C T cell subset, CD4+ or CD8+ T cells, or bulk PBMC T cells (not recorded which). The source of these receptors is a man younger than 35 in good health.

The genes are TRBV6-1 and TRBJ2-3; TCRdb outputs TRBD2, but without DNA this stays unchecked. CDR1 MNHNS and CDR2 SASEGT come from the germline V gene. This CDR3 spans 15 amino acids. The CDR3 is CASREGGAPTDTQYF.

CDR3 loop: CASGQGFQETQYF. The chain couples TRBV27 to TRBJ2-5; TCRdb's D gene call, TRBD1, goes unchecked for lack of DNA. This CDR3 comprises 13 residues. Germline-derived CDR1 and CDR2 are MNHEY and SMNVEV (reference sequence).

The gene calls are TRBV4-1 and TRBJ2-3; TCRdb designates TRBD1, a call that cannot be tested without DNA. The CDR3 runs 14 residues. Looked up from germline, CDR1 is MGHRA and CDR2 is YSYEKL. The CDR3: CASSRDQGSDTQYF.

The chain employs TRBV24-1 and TRBJ1-5; with no DNA, the TCRdb D assignment of TRBD1 cannot be verified. Per the germline V gene, CDR1 is KGHDR and CDR2 is SFDVKD. The CDR3 is 20 amino acids. Here the CDR3 reads CATSGVPGQGAEGIDQPQHF.

V usage is TRBV7-9 and J usage is TRBJ1-4; the D call of TRBD1 rests on TCRdb alone, since no DNA is present to check it. Germline values: CDR1 SEHNR, CDR2 FQNEAQ (reference sequence). There are 15 residues in the CDR3. The CDR3 loop is CASITEGRVGEKLFF.

V is TRBV9 and J is TRBJ2-1. The CDR3 consists of 13 residues. Germline assignment: CDR1 SGDLS and CDR2 YYNGEE. The CDR3 sequence is CASSVDYYNEQFF.

CDR3 sequence: CSARDQTGHQTGTQYF. The chain uses TRBV20-1 and TRBJ2-5; TCRdb's D call of TRBD1 is untestable without DNA. Germline-derived CDR1 and CDR2 are DFQATT and SNEGSKA (reference sequence). CDR3 size: 16 residues.

The chain recombines TRBV10-3 with TRBJ2-3. CDR3 length equals 16 residues. Germline CDR1 reads ENHRY; CDR2 reads SYGVKD. CDR3 sequence: CAISESEIITQITQYF.

The chain carries TRBV5-1 and TRBJ2-5; no DNA is available, so the TRBD1 call from TCRdb remains unchecked. The CDR3 totals 14 residues. Per germline, CDR1 SGHRS and CDR2 YFSETQ. The CDR3 protein is CASSLLDSQETQYF. Drawing the rest from reference TRBV5-1 and TRBJ2-5, the complete variable domain is KAGVTQTPRYLIKTRGQQVTLSCSPISGHRSVSWYQQTPGQGLQFLFEYFSETQRNKGNFPGRFSGRQFSNSRSEMNVSTLELGDSALYLCASSLLDSQETQYFGPGTRLLVL.

The rearrangement links TRBV12-3 or TRBV12-4 to TRBJ2-7; the D gene TCRdb calls, TRBD2, cannot be checked with no DNA. This CDR3 has 13 residues. CDR3 sequence reads: CASRDSGSYEQYF.

This chain joins TRBV5-1 and TRBJ2-1; TCRdb names TRBD1, which stays unverified in the absence of DNA. CDR1 SGHRS and CDR2 YFSETQ come from the germline V gene. The CDR3 is made up of 16 amino acids. CDR3 protein: CASSLAGTGGYNEQFF.

The V gene is TRBV6-2 or TRBV6-3, the J gene TRBJ2-7; the D gene TCRdb calls, TRBD2, cannot be checked with no DNA. The V gene's germline CDR1 is MNHEY and CDR2 SVGEGT. CDR3 size: 16 residues. CDR3 region: CASRQVARLAVYEQYF.

The V call is TRBV12-3 or TRBV12-4, the J call TRBJ2-7; with no DNA, the TCRdb D assignment of TRBD1 cannot be verified. CDR3 length: 14 amino acids. The CDR3 is CASSAGTETYEQYF.

The J gene is TRBJ2-1, the V gene TRBV6-5; there is no DNA to check the TCRdb D call of TRBD2. CDR1 is MNHEY and CDR2 is SVGAGI in the germline V gene. The length of the CDR3 is 16 residues. CDR3 residues: CASSYSATRYYNEQFF.

The chain has TRBV5-1 and TRBJ2-7; TCRdb outputs TRBD1, but without DNA this stays unchecked. CDR3 length equals 15 residues. Germline CDR1 SGHRS, CDR2 YFSETQ. The CDR3 loop reads CASSLEGQGAYEQYF.

The chain carries TRBV11-2 and TRBJ2-3; TCRdb calls TRBD2, which cannot be checked without DNA. Looked up from germline, CDR1 is SGHAT and CDR2 is FQNNGV. CDR3 length: 18 residues. The CDR3 region is CASSPVGLAGGATDTQYF.

CDR3 protein: CSAPWTSGYGEQYF. The rearrangement joins TRBV20-1 to TRBJ2-7; TCRdb outputs TRBD2, but without DNA this stays unchecked. The CDR3 has 14 amino acids. Per germline, CDR1 DFQATT and CDR2 SNEGSKA (reference sequence).

V is TRBV4-3 and J is TRBJ2-1. The CDR3 is 14 residues long. Germline V gives CDR1 LGHNA, CDR2 YSLEER. The CDR3 sequence: CASSQDMIYNEQFF.

The chain has TRBV11-2 and TRBJ2-1; TCRdb gives TRBD2 as the D gene, but with no DNA this cannot be confirmed. CDR3 length equals 16 residues. CDR1 and CDR2 from the germline V gene are SGHAT and FQNNGV. CDR3: CASSFLAPSSYNEQFF. Full variable domain (remainder filled in from reference TRBV11-2 and TRBJ2-1): EAGVAQSPRYKIIEKRQSVAFWCNPISGHATLYWYQQILGQGPKLLIQFQNNGVVDDSQLPKDRFSAERLKGVDSTLKIQPAKLEDSAVYLCASSFLAPSSYNEQFFGPGTRLTVL.

This rearrangement joins TRBV5-5 to TRBJ2-5; the D gene TCRdb calls, TRBD1, cannot be checked with no DNA. The CDR3 is 17 amino acids. Germline V lookup: CDR1 SGHKS, CDR2 YYEKEE (reference sequence). CDR3 sequence: CASSLALSTGVGETQYF.